This TCR beta chain is from a study of blood T cell repertoires in COVID-19. Looking at the study overall: The United States, Italy and Spain provided the acute and convalescent COVID-19 samples. The analysed material was cDNA or gDNA that came from T cells, B-cell-depleted T cells, or PBMCs.

Authors' methods: Nucleated cell counts were estimated from reference gene primer amplification. Repertoires were generated with immunoSEQ multiplex PCR, while TCRdb's copy carries only in-frame clones and drops some. V and J calls and clone size are as listed in that table; D and trimming were resolved from the DNA. The table has some 98,000 clones, roughly 80% seen once. The CDR3 is made up of 16 amino acids. V gave up 5 bases and J gave up 4 bases; unmatched junction bases: 13. The germline gives CDR1 LGHNA, CDR2 YNFKEQ. The TCR sequence derives from a human donor in a cohort sampled during active COVID-19. The specimen sequenced was peripheral blood. The genes are TRBV4-2 and TRBJ2-5; 7 bases map to TRBD1. The CDR3 coding sequence is TGTGCCAGCAGCACGGAACAGGGGACGCTCGGAGAGACCCAGTACTTC. Its protein product is CASSTEQGTLGETQYF.